This T cell receptor (beta chain) is from a study of cytomegalovirus exposure and HLA in healthy donors. Clones were sequenced by immunoSEQ multiplex PCR, and TCRdb holds only the in-frame ones, with some missing. The data hold tens of thousands of clones, with 85% to 95% observed a single time. CDR1 is MNHNS and CDR2 is SASEGT in the germline V gene. The CDR3 extends over 17 amino acids. The V end was cut by 1 base, the J end by 1 base, with 13 bases between. Sequenced sample: PBMCs. The origin of this receptor is a woman in her late teens or twenties in good health and CMV-seronegative. V and J are TRBV6-1 and TRBJ2-2; D unresolved. CDR3 residues: CASSEVWYSLNTGELFF. Written as DNA, the CDR3 is TGTGCCAGCAGTGAAGTATGGTACAGCTTGAACACCGGGGAGCTGTTTTTT.